This entry lists 19 T cell receptor beta chains sequenced from one sample in a study of CD8+ T cells in alopecia areata. RNA, once extracted, was reverse transcribed into cDNA for use as the sequencing template. Using immunoSEQ multiplex PCR, the repertoire was profiled, and TCRdb retains in-frame clones only, with some absent. This table holds under 250,000 clones, approximately 72% found once. Specified treatment: oral pan-JAK inhibitor, 5-10 mg twice daily. Sample: CD4+ T cells sorted from blood, taken at week 44, from a patient treated with tofacitinib. Every receptor here comes from a human donor with alopecia areata.

The chain couples TRBV2 to TRBJ1-5; unclear D gene. CDR3 length: 15 residues. From germline, CDR1 is SNHLY and CDR2 FYNNEI. V lost 1 base and J lost 0, with 7 bases in between. The CDR3 spells CASSEGGYSNQPQHF. CDR3 nucleotide sequence: TGTGCCAGCAGTGAAGGGGGTTATAGCAATCAGCCCCAGCATTTT.

The gene calls are TRBV29-1 and TRBJ2-7, with D perhaps TRBD2 (5 bases). V was pared by 4 bases and J by 3 bases, with 16 bases between. There are 14 residues in the CDR3. Looked up from germline, CDR1 is SQVTM and CDR2 is ANQGSEA. CDR3 nucleotide sequence: TGCAGCGTTGGAGGTTGGCTCGAGGGCTACGAGCAGTACTTC. Translated: CSVGGWLEGYEQYF.

CDR3 loop: CSVAGADNQPQHF. Here the CDR3 DNA reads TGCAGCGTTGCGGGGGCGGACAATCAGCCCCAGCATTTT. This chain links TRBV29-1 with TRBJ1-5, with D perhaps TRBD1 (6 bases). V lost 4 bases and J 3 bases, leaving 10 bases between the germline ends. The CDR3 consists of 13 residues. Germline CDR1 is SQVTM and CDR2 is ANQGSEA.

The chain combines TRBV29-1 with TRBJ1-2; D gene uncertain. The germline V and J ends were trimmed by 1 base and 7 bases, with 16 bases remaining between them. The germline V gene encodes CDR1 SQVTM and CDR2 ANQGSEA. The length of the CDR3 is 14 residues. The CDR3 coding sequence is TGCAGCGTTGAAGGCCCTGGGCGGTCGCGTGGCTACACCTTC. Amino acid sequence: CSVEGPGRSRGYTF. The full variable domain, completed using reference TRBV29-1 and TRBJ1-2, is SAVISQKPSRDICQRGTSLTIQCQVDSQVTMMFWYRQQPGQSLTLIATANQGSEATYESGFVIDKFPISRPNLTFSTLTVSNMSPEDSSIYLCSVEGPGRSRGYTFGSGTRLTVV.

The chain has TRBV29-1 and TRBJ2-5; D gene uncertain. Trimming cost V 8 bases and J 3 bases, with 7 bases left between them. Germline V gene data show CDR1 as SQVTM and CDR2 as ANQGSEA. The CDR3 is made up of 10 amino acids. CDR3 loop: CSSYEETQYF. The DNA for the CDR3 is TGCAGCTCCTACGAAGAGACCCAGTACTTC.

The CDR3 loop is CASSYSRDTEAFF. CDR3 sequence (DNA): TGTGCCAGCAGTTACTCGAGGGACACTGAAGCTTTCTTT. The chain uses TRBV6-6 and TRBJ1-1; D uncertain. The CDR3 runs 13 residues. Germline V gives CDR1 MNHNY, CDR2 SVGAGI (reference sequence). V was shortened by 0 bases and J by 3 bases, with 5 bases between the two germline ends.

The chain has TRBV30 and TRBJ2-3; no clear D gene. The CDR3 contains 14 residues. V lost 0 bases and J 0 bases, leaving 7 bases between the germline ends. Germline V gives CDR1 GTSNPN, CDR2 SVGIG (reference sequence). In DNA, the CDR3 is TGTGCCTGGAGTGTCAGAACGAGCACAGATACGCAGTATTTT. Its translation: CAWSVRTSTDTQYF.

This clone was seen repeatedly, ten times or more. The chain uses TRBV11-1 and TRBJ1-1; D not resolved. The CDR3 contains 14 residues. V was pared by 5 bases and J by 0 bases, with 10 bases between. Germline V gene data show CDR1 as SGHAT and CDR2 as FQDESV (reference sequence). CDR3 coding DNA: TGTGCCAGCAGCCCTCAGACTTTGAACACTGAAGCTTTCTTT. This gives the protein CASSPQTLNTEAFF.

This clone was seen only a few times. This chain uses TRBV10-2 with TRBJ2-3, with TRBD2 identical over 8 bases. J gave up 2 bases and V 8 bases, and 6 bases lay outside the gene matches. Per germline, CDR1 WSHSY and CDR2 SAAADI. This CDR3 is built from 14 residues. CDR3 DNA: TGCGCCAGCTGCCCGGGGGGGCACACAGATACGCAGTATTTT. Translated, it gives CASCPGGHTDTQYF.

The V gene is TRBV10-3, the J gene TRBJ1-1; 7 bases match TRBD1. Germline V CDR1 and CDR2: ENHRY, SYGVKD. The CDR3 consists of 12 residues. The V segment lost 2 bases and the J segment 9 bases; nucleotides outside the gene matches: 3. As DNA, the CDR3 is TGTGCCATCAGTGAGACGACAGGGAAAGCTTTCTTT. Protein sequence: CAISETTGKAFF.

This sequence joins TRBV2 and TRBJ2-7; 8 nucleotides match TRBD2. CDR1 and CDR2 from the germline V gene are SNHLY and FYNNEI. The CDR3 sequence is 13 residues long. V dropped 5 bases and J dropped 0; count of bases not matched to a gene: 0. CDR3 sequence: CASSSGGSYEQYF. CDR3 in DNA: TGTGCCAGCAGTAGCGGGGGCTCCTACGAGCAGTACTTC. Variable domain in full (rest from reference TRBV2 and TRBJ2-7): EPEVTQTPSHQVTQMGQEVILRCVPISNHLYFYWYRQILGQKVEFLVSFYNNEISEKSEIFDDQFSVERPDGSNFTLKIRSTKLEDSAMYFCASSSGGSYEQYFGPGTRLTVT.

The rearrangement joins TRBV15 to TRBJ2-6; tentative D call: TRBD1 (5 bases). With 5 bases removed from V and 2 bases from J, the gap between germline ends came to 10 bases. The germline gives CDR1 LNHNV, CDR2 YYDKDF (reference sequence). CDR3 size: 15 residues. The CDR3 region has the DNA TGTGCCACCAGCCCAGGGTCCCCTGGGGCCAACGTCCTGACTTTC. It translates to CATSPGSPGANVLTF.

This clone appeared a few times. This chain connects TRBV29-1 to TRBJ1-2; tentative D call: TRBD1 (5 bases). Germline V lookup: CDR1 SQVTM, CDR2 ANQGSEA. The CDR3 extends over 12 amino acids. The V end was cut by 6 bases, the J end by 2 bases, with 10 bases between. The CDR3 bases are TGCAGCGTGGAACAGGAGAACTATGGCTACACCTTC. Residues: CSVEQENYGYTF.

The chain links TRBV12-5 to TRBJ2-7; D gene uncertain. This CDR3 is built from 11 residues. Germline V gene lookup returns CDR1 LGHNT and CDR2 FRNRAP. V was trimmed by 4 bases and J by 9 bases, leaving 10 bases between them. Here the CDR3 DNA reads TGTGCTAGTGGTTCGCCGCCCGGGCAGTACTTC. Translation: CASGSPPGQYF. The whole variable domain, remainder taken from reference TRBV12-5 and TRBJ2-7, is DARVTQTPRHKVTEMGQEVTMRCQPILGHNTVFWYRQTMMQGLELLAYFRNRAPLDDSGMPKDRFSAEMPDATLATLKIQPSEPRDSAVYFCASGSPPGQYFGPGTRLTVT.

The CDR3 nucleotides are TGTGCCAGTAGTATGGGAGGGAGCTCCTACGAGCAGTACTTC. Encoded protein: CASSMGGSSYEQYF. V gene TRBV19 combines with J gene TRBJ2-7; 7 nucleotides align to TRBD2. This CDR3 spans 14 amino acids. V lost 3 bases to trimming and J lost 0 bases; unmatched junction nucleotides: 2. Germline V lookup: CDR1 LNHDA, CDR2 SQIVND (reference sequence).

The chain has TRBV29-1 and TRBJ1-2; 8 bases are a match to TRBD1. CDR1 is SQVTM and CDR2 is ANQGSEA in the germline V gene. The CDR3 covers 13 residues. V shed 6 bases and J 1 base; nucleotides not matched to a gene: 4. CDR3 amino acids: CSVRTGINYGYTF. The DNA for the CDR3 is TGCAGCGTCCGGACAGGGATTAACTATGGCTACACCTTC.

The rearrangement links TRBV2 to TRBJ1-4; no firm D call. The CDR3 totals 14 residues. Trimming stripped 6 bases from V and 0 bases from J, with 8 bases between. Per germline, CDR1 SNHLY and CDR2 FYNNEI. DNA for the CDR3: TGTGCCAGCAGGGAGATATCAACTAATGAAAAACTGTTTTTT. Translated, it gives CASREISTNEKLFF.

V is TRBV5-1 and J is TRBJ2-1, with 8 nucleotides matching TRBD1. Looked up from germline, CDR1 is SGHRS and CDR2 is YFSETQ. J was trimmed by 7 bases and V by 2 bases; bases with no gene match: 5. CDR3 length: 14 residues. The chain's CDR3 is CASSFGQGLNEQFF. CDR3 nucleotide sequence: TGCGCCAGCAGCTTTGGACAGGGTTTAAATGAGCAGTTCTTC.

The chain uses TRBV11-2 and TRBJ2-7, with 10 bases identical to TRBD1. This CDR3 region has 15 residues. Germline V gives CDR1 SGHAT, CDR2 FQNNGV. With V trimmed by 4 bases and J by 4 bases, 7 bases remained unmatched. The CDR3 nucleotides read TGTGCCAGCAGCTCTGTCCGGGACAGGGGTTACGAGCAGTACTTC. Residues: CASSSVRDRGYEQYF.